A selection of T cell receptor beta chains follows, all from one sample in a study of blood T cell repertoires in COVID-19. TCRdb keeps only in-frame clones here, not all; method: immunoSEQ multiplex PCR. Found here are around 140,000 clones, approximately 91% of them singletons; the top ten hold over 1.5%. The sequenced material came from peripheral blood. These receptor sequences come from a man aged 65 to 79 with acute or convalescent COVID-19. The CDR3 runs from the conserved cysteine through the conserved F or W. D genes are given only for firm matches. Size is stated for part of the rows, as once, few or many counts, or as a class when the clone is expanded.

clone_size: NA; j_call: TRBJ2-1; cdr3_length: 16; v_call: TRBV5-6; d_call: TRBD2; cdr3_aa: CASSFRTSGRGDEQFF; cdr3_nt: TGTGCCAGCAGCTTTAGGACTAGCGGGAGAGGCGATGAGCAGTTCTTC
clone_size: NA; j_call: TRBJ2-1; cdr3_length: 13; v_call: TRBV2; d_call: NA; cdr3_aa: CASSERLPREQFF; cdr3_nt: TGTGCCAGCAGTGAAAGACTACCCAGGGAGCAGTTCTTC
clone_size: NA; j_call: TRBJ2-7; cdr3_length: 12; v_call: TRBV13; d_call: TRBD2; cdr3_aa: CASSQSGDEQYF; cdr3_nt: TGTGCCAGCAGCCAGAGCGGGGACGAGCAGTACTTC
clone_size: once; j_call: TRBJ2-1; cdr3_length: 16; v_call: TRBV7-3; d_call: TRBD2; cdr3_aa: CASSLSLAGAYNEQFF; cdr3_nt: TGTGCCAGCAGCTTATCGCTAGCGGGGGCTTACAATGAGCAGTTCTTC
clone_size: once; j_call: TRBJ2-2; cdr3_length: 14; v_call: TRBV6-5; d_call: NA; cdr3_aa: CASSYSKPGGELFF; cdr3_nt: TGTGCCAGCAGTTACTCGAAACCCGGGGGGGAGCTGTTTTTT
clone_size: once; j_call: TRBJ1-1; cdr3_length: 13; v_call: TRBV7-2; d_call: NA; cdr3_aa: CASSLGQTTEAFF; cdr3_nt: TGTGCCAGCAGCTTAGGACAGACGACTGAAGCTTTCTTT
clone_size: NA; j_call: TRBJ1-5; cdr3_length: 18; v_call: TRBV18; d_call: TRBD1; cdr3_aa: CASSSRRTGSYSNQPQHF; cdr3_nt: TGTGCCAGCTCATCACGCCGGACAGGGAGCTATAGCAATCAGCCCCAGCATTTT
clone_size: NA; j_call: TRBJ1-5; cdr3_length: 11; v_call: TRBV28; d_call: NA; cdr3_aa: CASSQNQPQHF; cdr3_nt: TGTGCCAGCAGTCAAAATCAGCCCCAGCATTTT
clone_size: NA; j_call: TRBJ2-2; cdr3_length: 19; v_call: TRBV19; d_call: TRBD1; cdr3_aa: CASSIDGDRGKFYTGELFF; cdr3_nt: TGTGCCAGTAGTATAGACGGAGACAGGGGTAAATTTTACACCGGGGAGCTGTTTTTT
clone_size: NA; j_call: TRBJ2-1; cdr3_length: 15; v_call: TRBV6-5; d_call: TRBD2; cdr3_aa: CASRPRTSGRNEQFF; cdr3_nt: TGTGCCAGCAGACCCCGGACTAGCGGGAGGAATGAGCAGTTCTTC
clone_size: once; j_call: TRBJ1-5; cdr3_length: 13; v_call: TRBV10-2; d_call: NA; cdr3_aa: CASSESGVQPQHF; cdr3_nt: TGCGCCAGCAGTGAGTCAGGGGTTCAGCCCCAGCATTTT
clone_size: NA; j_call: TRBJ1-2; cdr3_length: 16; v_call: TRBV27; d_call: TRBD1; cdr3_aa: CASTPLLSGTGGKYTF; cdr3_nt: TGTGCCAGCACTCCCCTGCTTTCCGGGACAGGGGGCAAATACACCTTC
clone_size: NA; j_call: TRBJ1-1; cdr3_length: 13; v_call: TRBV27; d_call: NA; cdr3_aa: CASSPSRDTEAFF; cdr3_nt: TGTGCCAGCAGTCCATCGAGGGACACTGAAGCTTTCTTT
clone_size: NA; j_call: TRBJ1-6; cdr3_length: 14; v_call: TRBV9; d_call: NA; cdr3_aa: CASSPRGRGSPLHF; cdr3_nt: TGTGCCAGCAGCCCCCGCGGGCGAGGTTCACCCCTCCACTTT
clone_size: NA; j_call: TRBJ2-7; cdr3_length: 16; v_call: TRBV2; d_call: TRBD1; cdr3_aa: CASSSSPGTGGIEQYF; cdr3_nt: TGTGCCAGCAGTAGTAGCCCCGGGACAGGGGGCATCGAGCAGTACTTC
clone_size: NA; j_call: TRBJ2-5; cdr3_length: 15; v_call: TRBV6-5; d_call: NA; cdr3_aa: CASRGGAGTGETQYF; cdr3_nt: TGTGCCAGCAGAGGAGGCGCGGGGACGGGGGAGACCCAGTACTTC
clone_size: NA; j_call: TRBJ1-1; cdr3_length: 14; v_call: TRBV6-4; d_call: NA; cdr3_aa: CASSDASDSPEAFF; cdr3_nt: TGTGCCAGCAGTGACGCGTCAGACTCCCCTGAAGCTTTCTTT
clone_size: NA; j_call: TRBJ2-7; cdr3_length: 14; v_call: TRBV6-5; d_call: NA; cdr3_aa: CASPSRGIGYEQYF; cdr3_nt: TGTGCCAGTCCGAGCCGGGGAATTGGGTACGAGCAGTACTTC
clone_size: NA; j_call: TRBJ1-1; cdr3_length: 13; v_call: TRBV27; d_call: NA; cdr3_aa: CASSHQGGTEAFF; cdr3_nt: TGTGCCAGCTCTCATCAGGGTGGGACTGAAGCTTTCTTT
clone_size: NA; j_call: TRBJ2-3; cdr3_length: 17; v_call: TRBV4-1; d_call: TRBD2; cdr3_aa: CASSQDMGGGAADTQYF; cdr3_nt: TGCGCCAGCAGCCAAGACATGGGCGGGGGGGCCGCGGATACGCAGTATTTT
clone_size: NA; j_call: TRBJ2-7; cdr3_length: 14; v_call: TRBV9; d_call: NA; cdr3_aa: CASSTTGLSYEQYF; cdr3_nt: TGTGCCAGCAGCACCACGGGACTTTCCTACGAGCAGTACTTC
clone_size: NA; j_call: TRBJ2-1; cdr3_length: 14; v_call: TRBV20-1; d_call: TRBD2; cdr3_aa: CSASKAGGSNEQFF; cdr3_nt: TGCAGTGCTAGTAAAGCGGGGGGCTCCAATGAGCAGTTCTTC
clone_size: NA; j_call: TRBJ1-4; cdr3_length: 15; v_call: TRBV5-1; d_call: NA; cdr3_aa: CASSLSGLRGEKLFF; cdr3_nt: TGCGCCAGCAGCTTGAGCGGGCTACGAGGCGAAAAACTGTTTTTT
clone_size: NA; j_call: TRBJ2-5; cdr3_length: 15; v_call: TRBV5-4; d_call: NA; cdr3_aa: CASSLRARGAETQYF; cdr3_nt: TGTGCCAGCAGCCTAAGGGCCAGGGGCGCCGAGACCCAGTACTTC
clone_size: NA; j_call: TRBJ2-1; cdr3_length: 16; v_call: TRBV7-9; d_call: TRBD2; cdr3_aa: CASSSGAGLAVPEQFF; cdr3_nt: TGTGCCAGCAGCTCAGGGGCAGGACTAGCGGTACCTGAGCAGTTCTTC
clone_size: NA; j_call: TRBJ2-2; cdr3_length: 15; v_call: TRBV19; d_call: NA; cdr3_aa: CASSIGRQVVRELFF; cdr3_nt: TGTGCCAGTAGTATTGGGCGACAGGTCGTCCGGGAGCTGTTTTTT
clone_size: NA; j_call: TRBJ1-6; cdr3_length: 14; v_call: TRBV10-1; d_call: NA; cdr3_aa: CASSEQGYNSPLHF; cdr3_nt: TGCGCCAGCAGTGAACAGGGTTATAATTCACCCCTCCACTTT
clone_size: NA; j_call: TRBJ1-5; cdr3_length: 17; v_call: TRBV9; d_call: TRBD1; cdr3_aa: CASSVVTGGRGNQPQHF; cdr3_nt: TGTGCCAGCAGCGTAGTAACAGGGGGCAGAGGCAATCAGCCCCAGCATTTT
clone_size: NA; j_call: TRBJ1-1; cdr3_length: 14; v_call: TRBV7-8; d_call: TRBD1; cdr3_aa: CASSRGQGSSEAFF; cdr3_nt: TGTGCCAGCAGCCGCGGACAGGGGAGTAGTGAAGCTTTCTTT
clone_size: few; j_call: TRBJ2-1; cdr3_length: 15; v_call: TRBV6-4; d_call: TRBD2; cdr3_aa: CASRALAGGSNEQFF; cdr3_nt: TGTGCCAGCAGGGCACTAGCGGGAGGGTCCAATGAGCAGTTCTTC
clone_size: NA; j_call: TRBJ2-5; cdr3_length: 15; v_call: TRBV14; d_call: NA; cdr3_aa: CASSQARGQIETQYF; cdr3_nt: TGTGCCAGCAGCCAAGCCAGGGGTCAAATCGAGACCCAGTACTTC
clone_size: NA; j_call: TRBJ1-2; cdr3_length: 15; v_call: TRBV19; d_call: NA; cdr3_aa: CASSIRPGRSDGYTF; cdr3_nt: TGTGCCAGTAGTATTCGTCCAGGGAGGTCCGATGGCTACACCTTC
clone_size: NA; j_call: TRBJ2-7; cdr3_length: 15; v_call: TRBV5-1; d_call: TRBD1; cdr3_aa: CASSFGQGLSYEQYF; cdr3_nt: TGCGCCAGCAGCTTTGGACAGGGACTCTCCTACGAGCAGTACTTC
clone_size: NA; j_call: TRBJ2-3; cdr3_length: 17; v_call: TRBV11-2; d_call: NA; cdr3_aa: CASSLDWGTGSTDTQYF; cdr3_nt: TGTGCCAGCAGCTTAGATTGGGGTACAGGGAGCACAGATACGCAGTATTTT
clone_size: NA; j_call: TRBJ1-1; cdr3_length: 15; v_call: TRBV7-2; d_call: NA; cdr3_aa: CASSLSSGGSTEAFF; cdr3_nt: TGTGCCAGCAGCTTGTCTTCGGGGGGCAGCACTGAAGCTTTCTTT
clone_size: NA; j_call: TRBJ1-2; cdr3_length: 14; v_call: TRBV6-5; d_call: NA; cdr3_aa: CASSLDSNHYGYTF; cdr3_nt: TGTGCCAGCAGTTTGGACAGTAACCATTATGGCTACACCTTC
clone_size: few; j_call: TRBJ2-2; cdr3_length: 15; v_call: TRBV28; d_call: TRBD1; cdr3_aa: CASSTGQRNTGELFF; cdr3_nt: TGTGCCAGCAGTACGGGACAGCGGAACACCGGGGAGCTGTTTTTT